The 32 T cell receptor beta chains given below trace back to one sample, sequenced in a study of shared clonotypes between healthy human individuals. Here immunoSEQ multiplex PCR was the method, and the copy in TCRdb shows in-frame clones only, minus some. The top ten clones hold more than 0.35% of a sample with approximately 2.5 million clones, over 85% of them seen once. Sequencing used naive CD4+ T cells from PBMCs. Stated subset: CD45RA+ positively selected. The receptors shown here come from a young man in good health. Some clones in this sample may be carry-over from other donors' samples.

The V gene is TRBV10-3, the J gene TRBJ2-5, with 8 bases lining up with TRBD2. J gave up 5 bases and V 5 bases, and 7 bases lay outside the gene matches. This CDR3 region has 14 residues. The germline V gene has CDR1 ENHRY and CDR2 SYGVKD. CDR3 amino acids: CAISKRESDETQYF. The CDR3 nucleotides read TGTGCCATCAGTAAGCGGGAGTCGGATGAGACCCAGTACTTC.

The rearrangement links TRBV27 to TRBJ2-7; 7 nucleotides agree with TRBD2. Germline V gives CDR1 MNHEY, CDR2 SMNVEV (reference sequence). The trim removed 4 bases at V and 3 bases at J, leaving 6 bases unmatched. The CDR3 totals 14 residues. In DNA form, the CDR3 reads TGTGCCAGCAGTTCTCTAGCGGCTTTCTACGAGCAGTACTTC. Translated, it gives CASSSLAAFYEQYF.

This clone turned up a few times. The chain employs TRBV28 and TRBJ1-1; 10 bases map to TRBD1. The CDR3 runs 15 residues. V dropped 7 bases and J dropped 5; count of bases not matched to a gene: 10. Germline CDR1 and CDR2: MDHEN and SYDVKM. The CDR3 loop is CASKGLDRGLTEAFF. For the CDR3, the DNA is TGTGCCAGCAAGGGTTTAGACAGGGGGCTAACTGAAGCTTTCTTT.

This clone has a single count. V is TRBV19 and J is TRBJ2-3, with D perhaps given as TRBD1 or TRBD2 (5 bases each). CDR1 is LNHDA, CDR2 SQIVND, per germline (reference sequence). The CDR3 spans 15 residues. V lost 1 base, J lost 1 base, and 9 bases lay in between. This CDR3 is CASSIGGSRTDTQYF. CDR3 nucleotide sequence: TGTGCCAGTAGTATAGGGGGGTCGCGCACAGATACGCAGTATTTT. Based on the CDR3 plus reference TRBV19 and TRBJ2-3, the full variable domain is DGGITQSPKYLFRKEGQNVTLSCEQNLNHDAMYWYRQDPGQGLRLIYYSQIVNDFQKGDIAEGYSVSREKKESFPLTVTSAQKNPTAFYLCASSIGGSRTDTQYFGPGTRLTVL.

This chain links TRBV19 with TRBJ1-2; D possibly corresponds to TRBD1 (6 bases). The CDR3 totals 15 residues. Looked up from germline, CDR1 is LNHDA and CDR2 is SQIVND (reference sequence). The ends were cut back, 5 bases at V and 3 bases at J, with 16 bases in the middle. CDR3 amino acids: CASSQSPRTDYGYTF. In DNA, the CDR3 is TGTGCCAGTAGTCAAAGCCCAAGGACAGACTATGGCTACACCTTC.

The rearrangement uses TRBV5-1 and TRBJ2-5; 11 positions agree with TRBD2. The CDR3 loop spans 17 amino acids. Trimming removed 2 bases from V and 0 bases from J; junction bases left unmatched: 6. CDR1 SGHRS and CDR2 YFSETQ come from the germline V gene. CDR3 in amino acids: CASSFSSGRMYQETQYF. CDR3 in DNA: TGCGCCAGCAGCTTTTCTAGCGGGAGGATGTACCAAGAGACCCAGTACTTC. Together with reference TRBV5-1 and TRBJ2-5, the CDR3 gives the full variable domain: KAGVTQTPRYLIKTRGQQVTLSCSPISGHRSVSWYQQTPGQGLQFLFEYFSETQRNKGNFPGRFSGRQFSNSRSEMNVSTLELGDSALYLCASSFSSGRMYQETQYFGPGTRLLVL.

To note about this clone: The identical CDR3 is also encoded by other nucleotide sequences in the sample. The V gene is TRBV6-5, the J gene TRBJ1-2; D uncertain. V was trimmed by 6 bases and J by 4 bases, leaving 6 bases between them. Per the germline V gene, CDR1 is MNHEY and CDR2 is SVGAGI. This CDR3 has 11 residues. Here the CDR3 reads CASSGGYGYTF. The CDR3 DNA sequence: TGTGCCAGCAGCGGAGGCTATGGCTACACCTTC.

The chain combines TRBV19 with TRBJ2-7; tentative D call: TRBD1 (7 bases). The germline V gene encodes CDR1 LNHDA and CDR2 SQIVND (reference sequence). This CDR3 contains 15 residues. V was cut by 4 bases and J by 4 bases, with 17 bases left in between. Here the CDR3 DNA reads TGTGCCAGTAGTACCTCCGGAGGGGGCCCTTACGAGCAGTACTTC. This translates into CASSTSGGGPYEQYF.

As DNA, the CDR3 is TGCGCCAGCAGCTTGGGGGGGATACTAGCGGGACTCCTAGATGAGCAGTTCTTC. It specifies CASSLGGILAGLLDEQFF. The chain recombines TRBV5-1 with TRBJ2-1; TRBD2 aligns across 10 bases. V lost 0 bases to trimming and J lost 8 bases; unmatched junction nucleotides: 14. CDR1 and CDR2 (germline): SGHRS, YFSETQ. The CDR3 has 18 residues.

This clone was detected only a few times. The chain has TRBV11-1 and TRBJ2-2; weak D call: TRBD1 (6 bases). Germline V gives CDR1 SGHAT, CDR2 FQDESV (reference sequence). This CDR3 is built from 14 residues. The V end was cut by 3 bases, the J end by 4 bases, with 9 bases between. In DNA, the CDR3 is TGTGCCAGCAGCTTGGGCAGGGGCACCGGGGAGCTGTTTTTT. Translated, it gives CASSLGRGTGELFF.

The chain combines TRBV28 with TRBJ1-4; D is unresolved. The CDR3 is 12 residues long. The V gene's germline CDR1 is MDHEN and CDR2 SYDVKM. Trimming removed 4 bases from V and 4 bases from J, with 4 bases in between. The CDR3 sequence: CASSYINEKLFF. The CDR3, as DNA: TGTGCCAGCAGTTACATTAATGAAAAACTGTTTTTT.

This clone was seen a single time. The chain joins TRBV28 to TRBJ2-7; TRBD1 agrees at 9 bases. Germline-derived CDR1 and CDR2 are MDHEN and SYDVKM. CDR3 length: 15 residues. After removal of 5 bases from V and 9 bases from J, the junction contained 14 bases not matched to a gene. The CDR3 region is CASSSTGTGNLRQYF. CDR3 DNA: TGTGCCAGCAGTAGCACCGGGACAGGGAACCTGAGGCAGTACTTC.

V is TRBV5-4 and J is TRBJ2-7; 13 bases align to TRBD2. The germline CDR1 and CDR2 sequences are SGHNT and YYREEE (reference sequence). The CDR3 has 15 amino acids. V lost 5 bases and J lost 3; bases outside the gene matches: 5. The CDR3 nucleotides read TGTGCCAGCAGGTCCGGGACTAGCGGGATCTACGAGCAGTACTTC. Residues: CASRSGTSGIYEQYF.

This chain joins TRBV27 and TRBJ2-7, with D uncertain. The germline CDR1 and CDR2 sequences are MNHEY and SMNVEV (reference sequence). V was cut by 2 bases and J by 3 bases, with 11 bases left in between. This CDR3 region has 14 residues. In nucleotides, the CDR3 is TGTGCCAGCAGTTTAGTTTCCGGGTACTACGAGCAGTACTTC. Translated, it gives CASSLVSGYYEQYF.

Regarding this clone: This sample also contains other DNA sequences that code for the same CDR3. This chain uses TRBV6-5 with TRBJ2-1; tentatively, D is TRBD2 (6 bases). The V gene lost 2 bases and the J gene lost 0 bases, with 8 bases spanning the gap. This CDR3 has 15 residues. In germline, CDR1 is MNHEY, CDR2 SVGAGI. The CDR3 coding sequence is TGTGCCAGCAGTTACGGGAGGAGCTCCTACAATGAGCAGTTCTTC. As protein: CASSYGRSSYNEQFF.

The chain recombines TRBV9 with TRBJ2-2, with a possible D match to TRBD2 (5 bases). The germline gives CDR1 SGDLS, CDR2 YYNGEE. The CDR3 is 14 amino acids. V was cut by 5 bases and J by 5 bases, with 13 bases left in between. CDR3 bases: TGTGCCAGCAGTGCTGGGAGTCGGACCGGGGAGCTGTTTTTT. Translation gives CASSAGSRTGELFF.

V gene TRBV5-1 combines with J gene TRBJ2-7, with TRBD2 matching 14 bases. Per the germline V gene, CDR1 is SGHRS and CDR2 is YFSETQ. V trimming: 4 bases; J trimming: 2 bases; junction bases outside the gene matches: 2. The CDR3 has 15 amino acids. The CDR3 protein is CASSTGLAGAYEQYF. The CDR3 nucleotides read TGCGCCAGCAGCACGGGACTAGCGGGGGCCTACGAGCAGTACTTC.

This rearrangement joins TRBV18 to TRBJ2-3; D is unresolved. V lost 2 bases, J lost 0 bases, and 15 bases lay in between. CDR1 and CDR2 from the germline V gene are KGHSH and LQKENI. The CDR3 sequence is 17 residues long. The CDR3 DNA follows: TGTGCCAGCTCACCAGGGCCCCCGCGGCCGAGCACAGATACGCAGTATTTT. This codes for CASSPGPPRPSTDTQYF. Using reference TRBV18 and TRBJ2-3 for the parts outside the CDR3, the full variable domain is NAGVMQNPRHLVRRRGQEARLRCSPMKGHSHVYWYRQLPEEGLKFMVYLQKENIIDESGMPKERFSAEFPKEGPSILRIQQVVRGDSAAYFCASSPGPPRPSTDTQYFGPGTRLTVL.

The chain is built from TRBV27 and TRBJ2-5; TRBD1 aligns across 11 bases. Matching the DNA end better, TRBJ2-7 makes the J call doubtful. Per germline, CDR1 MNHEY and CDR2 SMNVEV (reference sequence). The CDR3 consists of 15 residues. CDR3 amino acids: CASSLRTGGNYEQYF. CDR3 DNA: TGTGCCAGCAGTTTACGGACAGGGGGCAATTACGAGCAGTACTTC.

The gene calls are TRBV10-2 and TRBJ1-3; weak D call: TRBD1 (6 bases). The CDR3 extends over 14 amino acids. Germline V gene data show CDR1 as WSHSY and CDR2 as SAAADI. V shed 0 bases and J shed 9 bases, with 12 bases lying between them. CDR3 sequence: CASSESQGWSTIYF. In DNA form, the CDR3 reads TGCGCCAGCAGTGAGTCACAGGGTTGGAGCACCATATATTTT.

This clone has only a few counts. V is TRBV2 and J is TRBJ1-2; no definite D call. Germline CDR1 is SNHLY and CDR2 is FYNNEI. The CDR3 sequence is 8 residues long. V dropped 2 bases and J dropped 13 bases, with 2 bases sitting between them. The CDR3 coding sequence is TGTGCCAGCAGTGAACCCACCTTC. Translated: CASSEPTF.

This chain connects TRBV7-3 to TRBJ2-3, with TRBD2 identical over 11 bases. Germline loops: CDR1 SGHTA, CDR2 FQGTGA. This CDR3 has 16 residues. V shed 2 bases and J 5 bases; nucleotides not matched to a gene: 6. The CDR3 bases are TGTGCCAGCAGCTTAGTGACTAGCGGGACGGGAGATACGCAGTATTTT. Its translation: CASSLVTSGTGDTQYF. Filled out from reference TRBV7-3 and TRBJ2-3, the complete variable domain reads GAGVSQTPSNKVTEKGKYVELRCDPISGHTALYWYRQSLGQGPEFLIYFQGTGAADDSGLPNDRFFAVRPEGSVSTLKIQRTERGDSAVYLCASSLVTSGTGDTQYFGPGTRLTVL.

This CDR3 reads CASSETSGGRPPEQFF. DNA for the CDR3: TGTGCCAGCAGTGAAACTAGCGGGGGGCGTCCCCCGGAGCAGTTCTTC. This chain connects TRBV25-1 to TRBJ2-1; TRBD2 matches 12 bases. V dropped 2 bases and J dropped 10; count of bases not matched to a gene: 9. The CDR3 loop spans 16 amino acids. CDR1 MGHDK and CDR2 SYGVNS come from the germline V gene.

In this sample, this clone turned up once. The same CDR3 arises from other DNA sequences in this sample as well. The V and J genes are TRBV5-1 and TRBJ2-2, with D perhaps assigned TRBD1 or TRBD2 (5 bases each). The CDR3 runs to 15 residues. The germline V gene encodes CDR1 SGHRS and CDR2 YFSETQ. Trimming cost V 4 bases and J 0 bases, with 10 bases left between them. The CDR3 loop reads CASSLGTSNTGELFF. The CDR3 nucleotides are TGCGCCAGCAGCCTCGGGACCTCGAACACCGGGGAGCTGTTTTTT.

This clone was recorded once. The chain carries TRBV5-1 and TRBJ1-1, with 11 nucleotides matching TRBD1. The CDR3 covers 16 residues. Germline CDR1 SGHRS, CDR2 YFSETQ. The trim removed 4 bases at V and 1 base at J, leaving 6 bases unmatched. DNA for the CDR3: TGCGCCAGCAGCGAGAGGACAGGGGGCGAGAACACTGAAGCTTTCTTT. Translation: CASSERTGGENTEAFF. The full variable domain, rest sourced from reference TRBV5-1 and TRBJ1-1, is KAGVTQTPRYLIKTRGQQVTLSCSPISGHRSVSWYQQTPGQGLQFLFEYFSETQRNKGNFPGRFSGRQFSNSRSEMNVSTLELGDSALYLCASSERTGGENTEAFFGQGTRLTVV.

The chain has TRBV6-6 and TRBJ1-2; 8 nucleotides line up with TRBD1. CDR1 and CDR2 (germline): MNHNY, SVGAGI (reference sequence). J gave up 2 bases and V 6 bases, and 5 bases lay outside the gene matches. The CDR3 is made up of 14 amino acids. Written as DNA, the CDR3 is TGTGCCAGCAGAGGACAGGGCGACAACTATGGCTACACCTTC. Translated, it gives CASRGQGDNYGYTF.

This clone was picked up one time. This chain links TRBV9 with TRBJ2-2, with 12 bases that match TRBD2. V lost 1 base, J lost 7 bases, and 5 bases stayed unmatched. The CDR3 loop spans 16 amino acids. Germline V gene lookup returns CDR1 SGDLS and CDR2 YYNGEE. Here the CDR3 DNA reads TGTGCCAGCAGCGTACTAGCGGGAGGGCCTGGCGGGGAGCTGTTTTTT. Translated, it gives CASSVLAGGPGGELFF.

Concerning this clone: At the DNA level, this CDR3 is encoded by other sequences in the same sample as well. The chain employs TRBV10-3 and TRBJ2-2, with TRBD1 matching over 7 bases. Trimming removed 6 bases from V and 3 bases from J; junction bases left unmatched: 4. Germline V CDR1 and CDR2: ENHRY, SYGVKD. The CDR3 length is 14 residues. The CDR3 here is CAIRPGQHTGELFF. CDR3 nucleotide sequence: TGTGCCATCAGACCGGGACAGCACACCGGGGAGCTGTTTTTT.

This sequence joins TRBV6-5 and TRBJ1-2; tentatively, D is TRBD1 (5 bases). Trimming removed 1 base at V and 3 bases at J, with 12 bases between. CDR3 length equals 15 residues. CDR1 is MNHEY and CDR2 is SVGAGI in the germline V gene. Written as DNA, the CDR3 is TGTGCCAGCAGTTACTTGGACACTAAGGACTATGGCTACACCTTC. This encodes CASSYLDTKDYGYTF.

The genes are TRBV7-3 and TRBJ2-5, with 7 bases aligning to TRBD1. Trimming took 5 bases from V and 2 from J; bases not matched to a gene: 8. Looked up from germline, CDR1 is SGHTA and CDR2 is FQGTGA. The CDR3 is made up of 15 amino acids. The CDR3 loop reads CASSRRTGPQETQYF. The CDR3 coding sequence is TGTGCCAGCAGCAGGCGGACAGGCCCACAAGAGACCCAGTACTTC.

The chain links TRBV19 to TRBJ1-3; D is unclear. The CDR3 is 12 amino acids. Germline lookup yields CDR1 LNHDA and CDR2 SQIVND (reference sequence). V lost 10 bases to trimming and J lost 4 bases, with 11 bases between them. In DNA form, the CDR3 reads TGTGCCACCTCCTGGCTCGGAAACACCATATATTTT. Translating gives CATSWLGNTIYF.

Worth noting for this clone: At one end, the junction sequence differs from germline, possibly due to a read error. The CDR3 is CASSWTGTSQVF. For the CDR3, the DNA is TGTGCCAGCAGCTGGACCGGGACTAGCCAAGTCTTC. The chain carries TRBV2 and TRBJ2-1; 9 nucleotides line up with TRBD2. The germline CDR1 and CDR2 sequences are SNHLY and FYNNEI. The CDR3 covers 12 residues.